These 27 T cell receptor beta chains were sequenced from one sample in a study of blood T cell repertoires in COVID-19 (dated by TCRdb to about 2020). Library method: the immunoSEQ multiplex PCR assay. Not all clones reach the TCRdb copy of this immuneACCESS table, which keeps in-frame sequences only. Checked studies attribute under half of the gap to unresolved V genes and leave the rest unexplained. The sample table holds roughly 24,000 clones, of which 85% to 95% were seen once. Around 1.9% of the sample rests with the top ten. Sequencing was done on a sample of peripheral blood. The receptors originated from a human donor in a cohort sampled during active COVID-19.

V and J are TRBV6-5 and TRBJ1-1; D is unresolved. CDR3 size: 13 residues. V was cut by 5 bases and J by 0 bases, with 7 bases left in between. Germline V gene sequence: CDR1 MNHEY, CDR2 SVGAGI. The CDR3 nucleotides read TGTGCCAGCAGTAGAGGGTTGAACACTGAAGCTTTCTTT. The encoded protein is CASSRGLNTEAFF.

The chain has TRBV10-1 and TRBJ2-3; no definite D call. Deletions cut 5 bases from V and 7 bases from J, with 10 bases between. The CDR3 has 12 residues. CDR1 and CDR2 from the germline V gene are WNHNN and SYGVQD (reference sequence). CDR3 sequence reads: CASSPVLYTQYF. In nucleotides, the CDR3 is TGCGCCAGCAGTCCCGTCCTGTATACGCAGTATTTT.

This chain uses TRBV27 with TRBJ2-7; 8 nucleotides align to TRBD1. The germline CDR1 and CDR2 sequences are MNHEY and SMNVEV (reference sequence). Trimming at V came to 2 bases and at J to 5 bases, leaving 8 bases not matched to a gene. This CDR3 has 15 amino acids. CDR3 in amino acids: CASSLDGQGVNEQYF. In DNA form, the CDR3 reads TGTGCCAGCAGTTTAGACGGACAGGGAGTCAACGAGCAGTACTTC.

The J gene is TRBJ1-1, the V gene TRBV7-8, with D unclear. This CDR3 spans 14 amino acids. The germline CDR1 and CDR2 sequences are SGHVS and FQNEAQ. V lost 5 bases, J lost 2 bases, and 12 bases lay in between. The CDR3 loop is CASSLRTINTEAFF. CDR3 coding DNA: TGTGCCAGCAGCCTCCGTACAATCAACACTGAAGCTTTCTTT. Complete variable domain (other parts from reference TRBV7-8 and TRBJ1-1): GAGVSQSPRYKVAKRGQDVALRCDPISGHVSLFWYQQALGQGPEFLTYFQNEAQLDKSGLPSDRFFAERPEGSVSTLKIQRTQQEDSAVYLCASSLRTINTEAFFGQGTRLTVV.

V gene TRBV7-9 combines with J gene TRBJ2-1, with 9 bases aligning to TRBD1. This CDR3 comprises 14 residues. V lost 4 bases to trimming and J lost 8 bases; unmatched junction nucleotides: 6. Germline CDR1 SEHNR, CDR2 FQNEAQ (reference sequence). The CDR3 DNA reads as TGTGCCAGCAGCTCCGGGACAGGGTACGATGAGCAGTTCTTC. This gives the protein CASSSGTGYDEQFF.

V usage is TRBV12-3 or TRBV12-4 and J usage is TRBJ1-2; tentatively, D is TRBD1 (6 bases). This CDR3 has 13 amino acids. V shed 3 bases and J shed 8 bases, with 13 bases lying between them. The CDR3 sequence: CASSLGRGIGYTF. The CDR3 coding sequence is TGTGCCAGCAGTTTGGGCAGGGGCATCGGCTACACCTTC.

CDR3 in DNA: TGTGCCAGCAGCTTAGCTGAGGGGGTCCCCTCTGGAAACACCATATATTTT. Its protein is CASSLAEGVPSGNTIYF. V usage is TRBV7-6 and J usage is TRBJ1-3, with D tentatively TRBD1 (6 bases). V lost 0 bases, J lost 0 bases, and 12 bases lay in between. The CDR3 has 17 amino acids. Germline V gene lookup returns CDR1 SGHVS and CDR2 FNYEAQ.

The V and J genes are TRBV6-1 and TRBJ1-2; D might be TRBD1 (5 bases). Trimming shortened V by 4 bases and J by 4 bases, and 19 bases separated the two germline ends. The germline V gene has CDR1 MNHNS and CDR2 SASEGT. The CDR3 sequence is 16 residues long. CDR3 amino acids: CASSASAGLWGYGYTF. Here the CDR3 DNA reads TGTGCCAGCAGTGCCAGCGCAGGGCTTTGGGGCTATGGCTACACCTTC.

The J gene is TRBJ1-6, the V gene TRBV5-4, with D uncertain. The germline gives CDR1 SGHNT, CDR2 YYREEE (reference sequence). Trimming left V 3 bases short and J 11 bases short, with 18 bases between. CDR3 size: 15 residues. In nucleotides, the CDR3 is TGTGCCAGCAGCTCCCAGACCTACCGAGGTGCACCCCTCCACTTT. Translated, it gives CASSSQTYRGAPLHF. Combining the CDR3 with reference TRBV5-4 and TRBJ1-6 gives the whole variable domain ETGVTQSPTHLIKTRGQQVTLRCSSQSGHNTVSWYQQALGQGPQFIFQYYREEENGRGNFPPRFSGLQFPNYSSELNVNALELDDSALYLCASSSQTYRGAPLHFGNGTRLTVT.

The J gene is TRBJ2-1, the V gene TRBV5-1; 7 bases line up with TRBD2. The CDR3 is 15 residues long. V lost 0 bases and J lost 3; bases outside the gene matches: 3. The germline CDR1 and CDR2 sequences are SGHRS and YFSETQ. Here the CDR3 reads CASSLAAGLYNEQFF. The CDR3 DNA reads TGCGCCAGCAGCTTGGCAGCGGGGCTCTACAATGAGCAGTTCTTC.

This chain uses TRBV3-1 (or the pseudogene TRBV3-2) with TRBJ1-2; D perhaps matches TRBD1 (6 bases). V gave up 4 bases and J gave up 4 bases, with 19 bases separating them. From germline, CDR1 is LGHDT and CDR2 YNNKEL (reference sequence). This CDR3 comprises 16 residues. This CDR3 reads CASSPRATGTSYGYTF. The CDR3, as DNA: TGTGCCAGCAGCCCCCGAGCGACAGGAACCTCCTATGGCTACACCTTC.

The chain recombines TRBV6-6 with TRBJ2-7, with D perhaps matching TRBD1 (5 bases). V lost 6 bases and J 3 bases, leaving 18 bases between the germline ends. The CDR3 extends over 15 amino acids. Germline CDR1 MNHNY, CDR2 SVGAGI (reference sequence). The CDR3: CASRDLRGRFYEQYF. CDR3 nucleotide sequence: TGTGCCAGCAGGGACCTTAGGGGAAGATTCTACGAGCAGTACTTC.

This rearrangement joins TRBV4-1 to TRBJ2-7; TRBD1 might be the D (7 bases). Germline values: CDR1 MGHRA, CDR2 YSYEKL. This CDR3 is 15 amino acids long. Deletions cut 0 bases from V and 3 bases from J, with 12 bases between. The CDR3, as DNA: TGCGCCAGCAGCCAAGACAGGGGGGAGCTCTACGAGCAGTACTTC. Translated, it gives CASSQDRGELYEQYF.

The rearrangement joins TRBV2 to TRBJ2-7; possibly TRBD2 for D (7 bases). The CDR3 totals 13 residues. V shed 6 bases and J shed 4 bases, with 13 bases lying between them. Germline assignment: CDR1 SNHLY and CDR2 FYNNEI. CDR3: CASRGGAGYEQYF. CDR3 coding DNA: TGTGCCAGCAGGGGGGGGGCTGGGTACGAGCAGTACTTC.

With respect to this clone: The junction differs from germline at one of its ends, possibly a read error. CDR3 sequence reads: CVSSLGDRVNYGYTF. For the CDR3, the DNA is TGCGTCAGCAGCTTGGGGGACAGGGTAAACTATGGCTACACCTTC. The chain links TRBV5-1 to TRBJ1-2; 9 bases map to TRBD1. CDR1 SGHRS and CDR2 YFSETQ come from the germline V gene. The CDR3 contains 15 residues.

This chain joins TRBV6-5 and TRBJ1-4; TRBD1 matches at 7 bases. This CDR3 is 13 amino acids long. CDR1 MNHEY and CDR2 SVGAGI come from the germline V gene. Trimming removed 11 bases from V and 8 bases from J; junction bases left unmatched: 11. DNA of the CDR3: TGTGCCGGACGGACAGGTACATGGGAAAAACTGTTTTTT. Translation: CAGRTGTWEKLFF.

The gene calls are TRBV5-1 and TRBJ2-7; 7 nucleotides line up with TRBD2. In germline, CDR1 is SGHRS, CDR2 YFSETQ. The CDR3 runs 13 residues. After removal of 3 bases from V and 2 bases from J, the junction contained 2 bases not matched to a gene. The CDR3 coding sequence is TGCGCCAGCAGCTGGGAGGGACCCTACGAGCAGTACTTC. Its protein is CASSWEGPYEQYF.

This clone was detected once. V and J are TRBV4-3 and TRBJ2-3, with TRBD1 identical over 7 bases. The CDR3 contains 16 residues. Germline V gene sequence: CDR1 LGHNA, CDR2 YSLEER. Trimming took 4 bases from V and 3 from J; bases not matched to a gene: 10. The DNA for the CDR3 is TGCGCCAGCAGCCTTCTTACAGGGGCTAGGACAGATACGCAGTATTTT. It is translated as CASSLLTGARTDTQYF.

V is TRBV6-5 and J is TRBJ2-7; TRBD1 aligns across 10 bases. V was clipped by 4 bases and J by 5 bases; unmatched bases: 8. Per germline, CDR1 MNHEY and CDR2 SVGAGI. The length of the CDR3 is 15 residues. The CDR3 region has the DNA TGTGCCAGCAGTTCCCCAGGGACAGGGGAGAACGAGCAGTACTTC. The encoded protein is CASSSPGTGENEQYF.

The genes are TRBV4-3 and TRBJ2-7; the match to TRBD1 covers 9 bases. Germline V CDR1 and CDR2: LGHNA, YSLEER. With V trimmed by 0 bases and J by 5 bases, 5 bases remained unmatched. This CDR3 has 15 residues. The DNA of the CDR3 is TGCGCCAGCAGCCAAGATAGGGACAGGGTGGACGAGCAGTACTTC. Residues: CASSQDRDRVDEQYF.

Here the CDR3 DNA reads TGTGCCAGCAGCTTAGGACTCCCAAAGACCCAGTACTTC. Residues: CASSLGLPKTQYF. The V and J genes are TRBV7-2 and TRBJ2-5; D unclear. This CDR3 has 13 amino acids. Germline CDR1 reads SGHTA; CDR2 reads FQGNSA. V lost 1 base, J lost 6 bases, and 9 bases lay in between.

The chain has TRBV6-4 and TRBJ2-1; 9 bases align to TRBD2. The V and J ends lost 1 base and 9 bases, in that order; junction bases with no gene match: 1. The germline V gene encodes CDR1 MRHNA and CDR2 SNTAGT. The CDR3 is made up of 13 amino acids. The CDR3 DNA sequence: TGTGCCAGCAGTGACTGGCGGGAGGGTGAGCAGTTCTTC. Protein product: CASSDWREGEQFF.

V gene TRBV6-5 combines with J gene TRBJ1-5; D perhaps matches TRBD1 (6 bases). The CDR3 runs to 14 residues. Trimming shortened V by 10 bases and J by 0 bases, and 13 bases separated the two germline ends. Germline loops: CDR1 MNHEY, CDR2 SVGAGI. For the CDR3, the DNA is TGTGCCACCGGACAGATCTATAGCAATCAGCCCCAGCATTTT. Its protein product is CATGQIYSNQPQHF.

The J gene is TRBJ1-6, the V gene TRBV27, with no clear D. V lost 7 bases, J lost 0 bases, and 13 bases lay in between. Per the germline V gene, CDR1 is MNHEY and CDR2 is SMNVEV (reference sequence). This CDR3 comprises 16 residues. The CDR3 nucleotides are TGTGCCAGCAAGGAAGGAGCCAGCTCCTATAATTCACCCCTCCACTTT. Translation: CASKEGASSYNSPLHF.

V gene TRBV9 combines with J gene TRBJ1-2, with 7 bases that match TRBD1. Germline loops: CDR1 SGDLS, CDR2 YYNGEE. Trimming at V came to 4 bases and at J to 3 bases, leaving 9 bases not matched to a gene. The CDR3 consists of 15 residues. The CDR3 bases are TGTGCCAGCAGCCCCTATTCGGGGACAGACTATGGCTACACCTTC. This gives the protein CASSPYSGTDYGYTF. Combining the CDR3 with reference TRBV9 and TRBJ1-2 gives the whole variable domain DSGVTQTPKHLITATGQRVTLRCSPRSGDLSVYWYQQSLDQGLQFLIQYYNGEERAKGNILERFSAQQFPDLHSELNLSSLELGDSALYFCASSPYSGTDYGYTFGSGTRLTVV.

The V gene is TRBV5-1, the J gene TRBJ2-1; 8 nucleotides match TRBD2. Germline CDR1 is SGHRS and CDR2 is YFSETQ. With 0 bases clipped from V and 5 bases from J, the junction kept 4 bases outside the gene matches. This CDR3 has 15 residues. The CDR3, as DNA: TGCGCCAGCAGCTTGGGTCTAGCGGGCCACAATGAGCAGTTCTTC. Translated: CASSLGLAGHNEQFF.

The chain combines TRBV19 with TRBJ1-4; D possibly corresponds to TRBD1 (6 bases). The CDR3 is 14 amino acids. Trimming left V 3 bases short and J 4 bases short, with 9 bases between. CDR1 and CDR2 from the germline V gene are LNHDA and SQIVND (reference sequence). CDR3 coding DNA: TGTGCCAGTAGTATCAGGGGCTTTAATGAAAAACTGTTTTTT. It is translated as CASSIRGFNEKLFF.